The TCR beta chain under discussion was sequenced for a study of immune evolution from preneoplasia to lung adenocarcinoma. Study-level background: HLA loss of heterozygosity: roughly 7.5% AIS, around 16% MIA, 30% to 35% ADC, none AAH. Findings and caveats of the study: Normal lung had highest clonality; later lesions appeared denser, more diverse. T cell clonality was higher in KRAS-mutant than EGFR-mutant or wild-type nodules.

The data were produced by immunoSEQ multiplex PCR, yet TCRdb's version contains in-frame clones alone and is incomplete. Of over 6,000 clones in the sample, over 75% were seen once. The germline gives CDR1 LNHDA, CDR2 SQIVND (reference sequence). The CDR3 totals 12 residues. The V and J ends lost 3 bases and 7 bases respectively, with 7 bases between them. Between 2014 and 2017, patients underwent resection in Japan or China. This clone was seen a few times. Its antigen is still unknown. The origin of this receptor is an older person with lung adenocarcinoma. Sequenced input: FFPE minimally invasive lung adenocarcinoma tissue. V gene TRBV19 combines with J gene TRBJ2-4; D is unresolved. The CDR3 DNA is TGTGCCAGTAGTATTCGGAACAACATTCAGTACTTC. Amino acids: CASSIRNNIQYF.